This T cell receptor beta chain was retrieved from a study of OX40 agonist ivuxolimab in advanced cancers. The CDR3 is made up of 12 amino acids, end residues included. CDR1 and CDR2 from the germline V gene are SGHTS and YDEGEE. This table comes from immunoSEQ multiplex PCR, and its TCRdb copy is limited to in-frame clones, with some not included. The data show about 40,000 clones, about 89% seen once. Study results and caveats: There was clonal expansion of CD4+ and CD8+ blood T cells by week 6 at 0.1 to 3.0 mg/kg.

On this clone: Its specificity is unknown. Here the CDR3 omits its conserved ending phenylalanine or tryptophan, so a read error is the likely source. The DNA is omitted, as the CDR3 cannot be located on it reliably, and the CDR3 follows TCRdb's listing.

This chain joins TRBV5-8 and TRBJ1-5. Specimen: CD4+ or CD8+ T cells sorted from blood, collected in a trial of the OX40 agonist ivuxolimab. This clonotype was obtained from an adult with an advanced solid tumor such as melanoma, head and neck, liver or kidney cancer. The CDR3 sequence: CASSLAGVGQGL.